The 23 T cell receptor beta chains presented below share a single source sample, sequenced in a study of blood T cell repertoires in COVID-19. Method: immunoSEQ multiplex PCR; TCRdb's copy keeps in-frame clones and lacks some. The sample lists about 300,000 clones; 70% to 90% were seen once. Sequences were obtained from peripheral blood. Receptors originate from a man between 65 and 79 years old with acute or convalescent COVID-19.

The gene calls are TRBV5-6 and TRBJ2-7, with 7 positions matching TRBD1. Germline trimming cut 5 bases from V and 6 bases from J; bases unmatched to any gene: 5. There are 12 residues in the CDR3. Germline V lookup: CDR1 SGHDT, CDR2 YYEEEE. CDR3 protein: CASSFTGVEQYF. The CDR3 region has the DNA TGTGCCAGCAGTTTCACAGGGGTCGAGCAGTACTTC.

The CDR3 DNA reads TGTGCCAGCACATTCGGGGACTCTGGAAACACCATATATTTT. This encodes CASTFGDSGNTIYF. The chain links TRBV6-5 to TRBJ1-3; D unclear. Germline V gives CDR1 MNHEY, CDR2 SVGAGI. The length of the CDR3 is 14 residues. V was pared by 7 bases and J by 0 bases, with 10 bases between.

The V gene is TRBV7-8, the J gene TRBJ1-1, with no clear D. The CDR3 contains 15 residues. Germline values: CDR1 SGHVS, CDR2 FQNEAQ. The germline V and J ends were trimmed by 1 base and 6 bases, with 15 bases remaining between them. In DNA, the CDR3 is TGTGCCAGCAGCTTAGAGCTGGTGGGAGGCTCTGAAGCTTTCTTT. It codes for CASSLELVGGSEAFF.

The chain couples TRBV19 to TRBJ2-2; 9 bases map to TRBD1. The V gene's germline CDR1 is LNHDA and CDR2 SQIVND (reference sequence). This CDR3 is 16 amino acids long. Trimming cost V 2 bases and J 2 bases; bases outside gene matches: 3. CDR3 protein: CASSILGQGNTGELFF. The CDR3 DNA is TGTGCCAGTAGTATATTGGGACAGGGCAACACCGGGGAGCTGTTTTTT.

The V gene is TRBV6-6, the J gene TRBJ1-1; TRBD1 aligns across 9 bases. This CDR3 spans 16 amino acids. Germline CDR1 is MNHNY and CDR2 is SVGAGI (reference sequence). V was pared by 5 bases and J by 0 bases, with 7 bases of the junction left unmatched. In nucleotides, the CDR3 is TGTGCCAGCAGTCGACAGGACAGGGGCTTGAACACTGAAGCTTTCTTT. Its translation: CASSRQDRGLNTEAFF.

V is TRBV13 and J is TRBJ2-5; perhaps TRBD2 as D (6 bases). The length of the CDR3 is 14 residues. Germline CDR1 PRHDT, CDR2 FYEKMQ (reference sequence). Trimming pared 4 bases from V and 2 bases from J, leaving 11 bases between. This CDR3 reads CASSSLATQETQYF. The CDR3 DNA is TGTGCCAGCAGCTCTCTAGCGACTCAAGAGACCCAGTACTTC.

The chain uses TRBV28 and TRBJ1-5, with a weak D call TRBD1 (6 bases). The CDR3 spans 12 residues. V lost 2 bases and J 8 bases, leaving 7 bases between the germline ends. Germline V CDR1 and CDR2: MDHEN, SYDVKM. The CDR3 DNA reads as TGTGCCAGCAGTTTACGGACAGAGCCCCAGCATTTT. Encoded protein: CASSLRTEPQHF.

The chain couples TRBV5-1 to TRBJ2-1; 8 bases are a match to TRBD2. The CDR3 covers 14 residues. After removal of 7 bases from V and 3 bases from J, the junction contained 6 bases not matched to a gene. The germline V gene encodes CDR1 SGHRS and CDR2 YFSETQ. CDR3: CASGAGALYNEQFF. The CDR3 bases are TGCGCCAGCGGAGCGGGGGCCCTCTACAATGAGCAGTTCTTC. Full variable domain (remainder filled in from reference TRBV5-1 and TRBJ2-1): KAGVTQTPRYLIKTRGQQVTLSCSPISGHRSVSWYQQTPGQGLQFLFEYFSETQRNKGNFPGRFSGRQFSNSRSEMNVSTLELGDSALYLCASGAGALYNEQFFGPGTRLTVL.

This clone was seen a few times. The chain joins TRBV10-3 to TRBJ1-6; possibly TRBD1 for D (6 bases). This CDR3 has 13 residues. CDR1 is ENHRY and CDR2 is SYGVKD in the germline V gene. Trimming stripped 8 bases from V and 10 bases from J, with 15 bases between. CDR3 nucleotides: TGTGCCATCCACAGGGAATTAGGGTCACCCCTCCACTTT. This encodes CAIHRELGSPLHF.

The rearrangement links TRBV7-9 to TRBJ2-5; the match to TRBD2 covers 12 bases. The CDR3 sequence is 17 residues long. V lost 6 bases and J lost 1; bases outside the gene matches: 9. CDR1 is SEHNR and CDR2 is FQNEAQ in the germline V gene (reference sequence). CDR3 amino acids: CASRKLGLAGTQETQYF. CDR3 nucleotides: TGTGCCAGCAGAAAACTCGGACTAGCGGGGACCCAAGAGACCCAGTACTTC. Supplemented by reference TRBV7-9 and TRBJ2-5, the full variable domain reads DTGVSQNPRHKITKRGQNVTFRCDPISEHNRLYWYRQTLGQGPEFLTYFQNEAQLEKSRLLSDRFSAERPKGSFSTLEIQRTEQGDSAMYLCASRKLGLAGTQETQYFGPGTRLLVL.

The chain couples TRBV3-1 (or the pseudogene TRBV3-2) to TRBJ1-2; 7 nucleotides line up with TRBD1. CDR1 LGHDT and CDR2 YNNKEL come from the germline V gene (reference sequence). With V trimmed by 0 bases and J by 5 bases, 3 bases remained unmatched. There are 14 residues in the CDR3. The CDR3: CASSQETGWYGYTF. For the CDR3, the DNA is TGTGCCAGCAGCCAAGAGACAGGGTGGTATGGCTACACCTTC.

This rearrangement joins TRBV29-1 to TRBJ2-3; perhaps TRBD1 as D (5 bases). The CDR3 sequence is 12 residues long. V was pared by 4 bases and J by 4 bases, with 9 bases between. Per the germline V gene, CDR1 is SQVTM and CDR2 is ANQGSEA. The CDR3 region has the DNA TGCAGCGTTGGGACATCCCCAGATACGCAGTATTTT. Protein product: CSVGTSPDTQYF.

The DNA of the CDR3 is TGTGCCAGCTCACCATTAACGACGGAGAGTGAAGCTTTCTTT. Translation gives CASSPLTTESEAFF. This rearrangement joins TRBV18 to TRBJ1-1; the D is unclear. This CDR3 region has 14 residues. The germline CDR1 and CDR2 sequences are KGHSH and LQKENI. V was shortened by 2 bases and J by 7 bases, with 14 bases between the two germline ends.

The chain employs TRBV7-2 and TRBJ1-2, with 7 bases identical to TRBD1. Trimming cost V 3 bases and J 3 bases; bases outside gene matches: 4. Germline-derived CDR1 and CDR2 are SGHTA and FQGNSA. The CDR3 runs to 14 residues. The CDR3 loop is CASSFGQGDYGYTF. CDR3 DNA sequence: TGTGCCAGCAGCTTTGGGCAGGGGGACTATGGCTACACCTTC.

This CDR3 reads CASRQGVANSPLHF. The CDR3 DNA sequence: TGTGCCAGCAGACAGGGGGTCGCGAATTCACCCCTCCACTTT. The rearrangement uses TRBV3-1 (or the pseudogene TRBV3-2) and TRBJ1-6, with 8 bases aligning to TRBD1. Losses at the gene ends were 6 bases for V and 7 bases for J; bases not matched to a gene: 5. The CDR3 spans 14 residues. The V gene's germline CDR1 is LGHDT and CDR2 YNNKEL (reference sequence).

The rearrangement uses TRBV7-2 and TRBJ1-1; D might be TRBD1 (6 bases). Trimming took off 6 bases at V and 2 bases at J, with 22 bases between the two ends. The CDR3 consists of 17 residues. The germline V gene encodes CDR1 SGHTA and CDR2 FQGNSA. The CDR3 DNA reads TGTGCCAGCAGAACCGTCTTTCCACAGGGTAGAAACACTGAAGCTTTCTTT. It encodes CASRTVFPQGRNTEAFF.

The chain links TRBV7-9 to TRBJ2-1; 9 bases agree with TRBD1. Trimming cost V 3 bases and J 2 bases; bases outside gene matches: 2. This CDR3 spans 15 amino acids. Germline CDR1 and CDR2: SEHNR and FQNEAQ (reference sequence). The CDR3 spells CASSFGTGPYNEQFF. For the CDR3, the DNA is TGTGCCAGCAGCTTCGGGACAGGGCCCTACAATGAGCAGTTCTTC.

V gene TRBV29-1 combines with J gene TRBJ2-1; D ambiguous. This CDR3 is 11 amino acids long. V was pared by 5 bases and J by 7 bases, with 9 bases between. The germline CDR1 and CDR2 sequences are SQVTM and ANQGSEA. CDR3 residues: CSVTKGNEQFF. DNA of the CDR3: TGCAGCGTTACTAAAGGAAATGAGCAGTTCTTC.

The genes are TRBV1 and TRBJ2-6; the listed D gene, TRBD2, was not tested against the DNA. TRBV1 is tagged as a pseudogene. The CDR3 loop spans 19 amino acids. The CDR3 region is CTSSQERTSGRSGANVLTF. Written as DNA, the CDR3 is TGCACCAGCAGCCAAGAAAGGACTAGCGGGAGATCTGGGGCCAACGTCCTGACTTTC.

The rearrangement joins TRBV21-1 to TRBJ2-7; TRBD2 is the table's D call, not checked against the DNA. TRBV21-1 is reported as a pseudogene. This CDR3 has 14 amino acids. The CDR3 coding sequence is TGTGCCAGCAGCAAGTTTCCGGGCTCCTACGAGCAGTACTTC. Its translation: CASSKFPGSYEQYF.

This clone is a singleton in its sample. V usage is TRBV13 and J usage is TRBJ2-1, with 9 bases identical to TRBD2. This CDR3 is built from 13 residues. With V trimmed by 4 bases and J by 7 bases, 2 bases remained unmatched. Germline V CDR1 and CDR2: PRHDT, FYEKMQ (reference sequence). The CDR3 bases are TGTGCCAGCAGCTCAACTAGCGGGAATGAGCAGTTCTTC. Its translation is CASSSTSGNEQFF.

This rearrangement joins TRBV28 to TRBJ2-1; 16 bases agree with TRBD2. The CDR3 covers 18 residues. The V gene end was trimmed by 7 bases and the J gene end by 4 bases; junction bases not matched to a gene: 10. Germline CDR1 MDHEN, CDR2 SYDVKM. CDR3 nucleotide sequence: TGTGCCAGCACCCCGGGACTAGCGGGGGGGAGAGGGTACAATGAGCAGTTCTTC. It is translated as CASTPGLAGGRGYNEQFF. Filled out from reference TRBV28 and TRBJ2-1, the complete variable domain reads DVKVTQSSRYLVKRTGEKVFLECVQDMDHENMFWYRQDPGLGLRLIYFSYDVKMKEKGDIPEGYSVSREKKERFSLILESASTNQTSMYLCASTPGLAGGRGYNEQFFGPGTRLTVL.

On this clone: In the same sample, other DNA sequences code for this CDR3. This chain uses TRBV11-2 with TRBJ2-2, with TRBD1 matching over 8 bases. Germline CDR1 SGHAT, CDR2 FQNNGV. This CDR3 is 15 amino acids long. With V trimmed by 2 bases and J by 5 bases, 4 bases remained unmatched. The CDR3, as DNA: TGTGCCAGCAGCTTACAGGGGGCAGGAACCGGGGAGCTGTTTTTT. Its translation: CASSLQGAGTGELFF. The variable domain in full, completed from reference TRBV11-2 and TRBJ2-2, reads EAGVAQSPRYKIIEKRQSVAFWCNPISGHATLYWYQQILGQGPKLLIQFQNNGVVDDSQLPKDRFSAERLKGVDSTLKIQPAKLEDSAVYLCASSLQGAGTGELFFGEGSRLTVL.